The next 23 T cell receptor beta chains were all read from a single sample in a study of CD8 T cells in Susac syndrome. Random hexamers were used to reverse transcribe roughly 0.5 to 1 ug of RNA. TCRdb redid the calling of the immunoSEQ multiplex PCR reads with MiXCR, one entry per CDR3 protein. The sample shows some 120,000 distinct CDR3 sequences, around 94% of them seen only once. The sequenced material came from CD4+ T cells from PBMCs. These receptors were obtained from a human donor with multiple sclerosis.

This clonotype was seen just once. The chain links TRBV25-1 to TRBJ2-2; D not resolved. The CDR3 spans 14 residues. V was trimmed by 7 bases and J by 0 bases, leaving 9 bases between them. Per germline, CDR1 MGHDK and CDR2 SYGVNS. This CDR3 reads CASKGRTNTGELFF. For the CDR3, the DNA is TGTGCCAGCAAGGGCAGAACGAACACCGGGGAGCTGTTTTTT.

This clonotype appeared once. The chain employs TRBV6-2 or TRBV6-3 and TRBJ2-3; no definite D call. CDR3 size: 14 residues. Germline assignment: CDR1 MNHEY and CDR2 SVGEGT. V lost 5 bases to trimming and J lost 6 bases, with 15 bases between them. The CDR3 DNA sequence: TGTGCCAGCAGTCATGGAAGGGTCGGGGATACGCAGTATTTT. Translated: CASSHGRVGDTQYF.

The chain recombines TRBV19 with TRBJ2-3; TRBD1 aligns across 9 bases. With 10 bases clipped from V and 6 bases from J, the junction kept 14 bases outside the gene matches. Germline CDR1 reads LNHDA; CDR2 reads SQIVND (reference sequence). There are 15 residues in the CDR3. CDR3 DNA: TGTGCCACGAGATCAGGGACAGGGTTTGAGGATACGCAGTATTTT. Amino acids: CATRSGTGFEDTQYF.

The rearrangement links TRBV7-9 to TRBJ2-4; TRBD1 aligns across 7 bases. The trim removed 1 base at V and 8 bases at J, leaving 11 bases unmatched. CDR1 and CDR2 (germline): SEHNR, FQNEAQ (reference sequence). CDR3 length equals 16 residues. The CDR3 loop is CASSLGGTVLWDIQYF. The CDR3 DNA follows: TGTGCCAGCAGCTTAGGGGGGACAGTGTTATGGGACATTCAGTACTTC.

The J gene is TRBJ2-1, the V gene TRBV7-2; TRBD2 might be the D (5 bases). Deletions cut 5 bases from V and 7 bases from J, with 12 bases between. The CDR3 runs to 13 residues. Germline V lookup: CDR1 SGHTA, CDR2 FQGNSA. Written as DNA, the CDR3 is TGTGCCAGCAGCATCCGACGGGGTAATGAGCAGTTCTTC. Encoded protein: CASSIRRGNEQFF.

In nucleotides, the CDR3 is TGTGCCAGCAGCGAATTAAACTCAGGGGTTGTGCAGCCCCAGCATTTT. This encodes CASSELNSGVVQPQHF. The chain uses TRBV4-2 and TRBJ1-5; weak D call: TRBD1 (6 bases). CDR1 and CDR2 (germline): LGHNA, YNFKEQ. CDR3 length: 16 residues. V was pared by 5 bases and J by 7 bases, with 21 bases between.

The rearrangement joins TRBV5-1 to TRBJ2-6, with 7 bases identical to TRBD1. Germline CDR1 and CDR2: SGHRS and YFSETQ. The CDR3 has 17 amino acids. V was pared by 3 bases and J by 0 bases, with 6 bases of the junction left unmatched. CDR3 sequence (DNA): TGCGCCAGCAGCTGGACAGGAAACCCCTCTGGGGCCAACGTCCTGACTTTC. Encoded protein: CASSWTGNPSGANVLTF.

The chain uses TRBV4-1 and TRBJ1-6, with 8 bases identical to TRBD1. Germline V gene sequence: CDR1 MGHRA, CDR2 YSYEKL. The CDR3 runs 19 residues. The V and J ends lost 3 bases and 1 base, in that order; junction bases with no gene match: 11. The CDR3 is CASSQFGTGLMSYNSPLHF. The CDR3 nucleotides read TGCGCCAGCAGCCAGTTCGGGACAGGATTAATGTCCTATAATTCACCCCTCCACTTT.

This rearrangement joins TRBV20-1 to TRBJ1-1; D call uncertain. V lost 0 bases to trimming and J lost 0 bases, with 8 bases between them. The CDR3 is 14 residues long. CDR1 is DFQATT and CDR2 is SNEGSKA in the germline V gene (reference sequence). The CDR3 loop reads CSAREEWLNTEAFF. CDR3 sequence (DNA): TGCAGTGCTAGAGAGGAATGGTTGAACACTGAAGCTTTCTTT.

The rearrangement links TRBV30 to TRBJ1-5; D gene unclear. V shed 8 bases and J shed 7 bases, with 15 bases lying between them. The CDR3 covers 12 residues. Germline V lookup: CDR1 GTSNPN, CDR2 SVGIG (reference sequence). The CDR3 DNA follows: TGTGCCAGCGGAGGGCTGGGGCAGCCCCAGCATTTT. It yields the protein CASGGLGQPQHF.

This chain uses TRBV12-3 or TRBV12-4 with TRBJ1-2; weak D call: TRBD1 (6 bases). CDR3 size: 13 residues. V was cut by 6 bases and J by 4 bases, with 12 bases left in between. The chain's CDR3 is CASRAGAGYGYTF. The CDR3 DNA reads TGTGCCAGCAGGGCAGGGGCGGGCTATGGCTACACCTTC.

V is TRBV7-2 and J is TRBJ2-3, with 8 bases matching TRBD2. Trimming took 8 bases from V and 6 from J; bases not matched to a gene: 7. The germline gives CDR1 SGHTA, CDR2 FQGNSA. This CDR3 has 13 residues. The CDR3 is CASFPAGADTQYF. CDR3 DNA: TGTGCCAGCTTTCCAGCGGGGGCGGATACGCAGTATTTT.

J is TRBJ1-1 and V is TRBV7-9; 7 bases fit TRBD1. Germline assignment: CDR1 SEHNR and CDR2 FQNEAQ (reference sequence). After removal of 0 bases from V and 6 bases from J, the junction contained 7 bases not matched to a gene. CDR3 length equals 15 residues. CDR3 coding DNA: TGTGCCAGCAGCTTAGCCGGAGACAGGGCCGCTGAAGCTTTCTTT. It translates to CASSLAGDRAAEAFF.

The chain joins TRBV11-2 to TRBJ2-6; D possibly corresponds to TRBD1 (5 bases). The V end lost 4 bases, the J end lost 1 base, and 11 bases lay between the germline ends. The length of the CDR3 is 16 residues. In germline, CDR1 is SGHAT, CDR2 FQNNGV. CDR3 in amino acids: CASSSTPGSGANVLTF. The CDR3, as DNA: TGTGCCAGCAGCTCCACACCAGGGTCTGGGGCCAACGTCCTGACTTTC. The full variable domain, in which reference TRBV11-2 and TRBJ2-6 provide the parts outside the CDR3, is EAGVAQSPRYKIIEKRQSVAFWCNPISGHATLYWYQQILGQGPKLLIQFQNNGVVDDSQLPKDRFSAERLKGVDSTLKIQPAKLEDSAVYLCASSSTPGSGANVLTFGAGSRLTVL.

This sequence joins TRBV3-1 and TRBJ1-2; 8 positions match TRBD1. The CDR3 length is 14 residues. CDR1 is LGHDT, CDR2 YNNKEL, per germline (reference sequence). Trimming took 1 base from V and 4 from J; bases not matched to a gene: 2. As DNA, the CDR3 is TGTGCCAGCAGCCAAGGACAGGGGCGCTATGGCTACACCTTC. Amino acid sequence: CASSQGQGRYGYTF.

This chain uses TRBV12-3 or TRBV12-4 with TRBJ1-5; TRBD1 agrees at 10 bases. V lost 6 bases and J lost 7; bases outside the gene matches: 6. The CDR3 is 14 residues long. The CDR3 DNA sequence: TGTGCCAGCAGACCTGGACAGGGGGGACAGCCCCAGCATTTT. Translation gives CASRPGQGGQPQHF.

The V gene is TRBV6-6, the J gene TRBJ2-2; 7 bases are shared with TRBD1. In germline, CDR1 is MNHNY, CDR2 SVGAGI (reference sequence). The length of the CDR3 is 16 residues. Losses at the gene ends were 6 bases for V and 0 bases for J; bases not matched to a gene: 7. This CDR3 is CASSPVQGANTGELFF. The DNA for the CDR3 is TGTGCCAGCAGCCCGGTCCAGGGGGCGAACACCGGGGAGCTGTTTTTT.

This chain uses TRBV29-1 with TRBJ2-5; no clear D. The V gene's germline CDR1 is SQVTM and CDR2 ANQGSEA. Trimming left V 4 bases short and J 4 bases short, with 10 bases between. The CDR3 contains 12 residues. DNA for the CDR3: TGCAGCGTTGTTGCTGTCTCAGAGACCCAGTACTTC. Encoded protein: CSVVAVSETQYF.

J is TRBJ2-7 and V is TRBV15, with no clear D. Between the trimmed V and J ends, which lost 0 bases and 0 bases, there was a span of 9 bases. Looked up from germline, CDR1 is LNHNV and CDR2 is YYDKDF (reference sequence). The CDR3 length is 15 residues. The CDR3 is CATSRDPGSSYEQYF. CDR3 nucleotides: TGTGCCACCAGCAGAGATCCCGGCAGCTCCTACGAGCAGTACTTC.

The chain has TRBV5-6 and TRBJ2-6, with D hard to call. In germline, CDR1 is SGHDT, CDR2 YYEEEE. V was shortened by 1 base and J by 2 bases, with 4 bases between the two germline ends. The CDR3 runs 14 residues. As DNA, the CDR3 is TGTGCCAGCAGCTTGTCTGCTGGGGCCAACGTCCTGACTTTC. Protein sequence: CASSLSAGANVLTF.

V is TRBV14 and J is TRBJ1-2, with D uncertain. Between the trimmed V and J ends, which lost 0 bases and 8 bases, there was a span of 10 bases. This CDR3 is 13 amino acids long. Germline V gene data show CDR1 as SGHDN and CDR2 as FVKESK. The CDR3 sequence is CASSQDLEGGYTF. In DNA, the CDR3 is TGTGCCAGCAGCCAAGATCTGGAGGGAGGCTACACCTTC. Full variable domain (remainder filled in from reference TRBV14 and TRBJ1-2): EAGVTQFPSHSVIEKGQTVTLRCDPISGHDNLYWYRRVMGKEIKFLLHFVKESKQDESGMPNNRFLAERTGGTYSTLKVQPAELEDSGVYFCASSQDLEGGYTFGSGTRLTVV.

This clonotype has just one count. The genes are TRBV6-6 and TRBJ2-5; D possibly uses TRBD1 or TRBD2 (7 bases each). V lost 7 bases and J 5 bases, leaving 17 bases between the germline ends. This CDR3 has 14 amino acids. Germline-derived CDR1 and CDR2 are MNHNY and SVGAGI (reference sequence). CDR3 sequence: CASIQRQGGETQYF. The CDR3 DNA reads as TGTGCCAGCATCCAACGACAGGGAGGGGAGACCCAGTACTTC.

The V and J genes are TRBV9 and TRBJ2-2; D might be TRBD1 (6 bases). CDR3 size: 15 residues. The germline V gene encodes CDR1 SGDLS and CDR2 YYNGEE. V lost 3 bases and J lost 0, with 9 bases in between. The CDR3 DNA is TGTGCCAGCAGCGCCGGGACACCGAACACCGGGGAGCTGTTTTTT. Protein product: CASSAGTPNTGELFF.